Sequencing of this TCR beta chain was carried out in a study of blood T cells in healthy people across ages (dated by TCRdb to the mid-2010s). At the level of the whole study: In model experiments, template switching captured about one uniquely barcoded TCR beta cDNA molecule for every two T cells. To track age-related changes in TCR beta repertoire diversity, the study relied on deep sequencing normalized with unique cDNA molecular identifiers. The donors were divided into four age groups: young (average roughly 15 years), middle-aged (approximately 42), aged (about 56) and long-lived (around 80). To avoid experimental bias, donors of different ages were spread randomly across the sequencing lanes. For two donors (one aged 18 to 30 and one aged 80 or older), the study analyzed two additional independent replicas of 1 million unique cDNA reads from the same blood draw. Broad study findings and their caveats: The percentage of naive T cells measured by flow cytometry correlated strongly with observed TCR beta diversity. The long-lived group showed more naive CD4+ T cells, fewer expanded clones and increased TCR diversity than the aged group, suggesting age selection. Total diversity estimates from one million sequenced T cells were considered lower bounds and underestimates. Because the CMV infection status of the donors was unknown, age-related changes in expanded clonotypes may potentially have been confounded. Observed TCR beta diversity per million T cells fell roughly linearly with age, and a significant reduction was already apparent by age roughly 40. Conclusive comparison of naive and antigen-experienced compartments was prevented by the profiling of bulk unsorted PBMCs.

CDR1 and CDR2, per the germline V gene (reference sequence), are DFQATT and SNEGSKA. A distance of 20 bases separates the germline ends of V and J, which lose 4 bases and 8 bases respectively. Measured from the cysteine to the phenylalanine, the CDR3 is 15 residues long. The sequence is cut down to CDR3 DNA, 45 bases in frame from base 1. The sample holds one count of this clonotype. Its recognized antigen is unknown. No much larger clone exists at a distance of one base, and base qualities are not known. The donors were around 39 Caucasian individuals from Russia, aged about 6 to 100 years, who were systemically healthy. Each donor gave 8 to 10 milliliters of peripheral blood, collected into EDTA-treated Vacutainer tubes. PBMCs were isolated by Ficoll-Paque density-gradient centrifugation, with at least 6.5 million obtained per sample. Trizol reagent was used to extract total RNA from the PBMCs, yielding at least 5 micrograms per sample. For every donor, an aliquot of PBMCs went through flow cytometry to measure the percentages of naive CD45RAhigh/CD27high T cells.

Libraries were made using 5' RACE. The sequencing machine was an Illumina HiSeq 2500. The second PCR ran for about 7 to 11 cycles and used a J-beta primer mix along with a sample-barcoded 5' primer. A template-switch 5' adaptor carrying 12 random nucleotides introduced a unique molecular identifier onto each TCR beta cDNA molecule. Each sample yielded at least 2.5 million CDR3-containing paired-end reads. All of the RNA was converted into first-strand cDNA using the Mint cDNA synthesis kit, with a TRBC-specific oligonucleotide serving as the primer. After uracil-DNA glycosylase treatment, a first 18-cycle PCR used universal primers M1SS and BC2_uni_R on all cDNA. Per the original workflow: For normalization, 1 million high-quality reads were randomly selected from each sample, with every read carrying a distinct molecular identifier. Instead of being binned into consensus sequences, reads that shared molecular identifiers were thrown out. MiTCR, run with a Q25 quality threshold and the strictest error-elimination algorithm, handled CDR3 identification, clonotype clustering and error correction. A nonparametric unseen species model with Euler transformation was used to estimate a lower bound on total TCR beta diversity. TCRdb reprocessing: public reads trimmed at Q25 with fastp, clones called with MiXCR, in-frame beta chains kept. Rows are unified per CDR3 protein, each entry keeping the most common DNA and genes. TCRdb, rather than the study authors, made the V and J calls. Here the sample has around 1.5 million distinct CDR3 sequences; approximately 59% occur a single time. The leading ten clones occupy 5% to 7% of the sample.

Recombination connected TRBV20-1 to TRBJ1-4; TRBD1 is perhaps the D gene, given 6 matching bases. The receptor's source is a man aged 18 to 29 in good health. Sequenced material: blood. This receptor carries the CDR3 CSATLAPGVREKLFF. The nucleotide sequence is TGCAGTGCTACACTGGCTCCAGGGGTTCGGGAAAAACTGTTTTTT.